This entry is about one TCR beta chain. As yet, its antigen is unknown. With 2 bases clipped from V and 6 bases from J, the junction kept 5 bases outside the gene matches. The CDR3 is 14 residues long. Germline lookup yields CDR1 MDHEN and CDR2 SYDVKM. The sample comes from a study of cytomegalovirus exposure and HLA in healthy donors. Study-level information: The roughly 110 validation repertoires were produced on the same platform as the 650 or so repertoires of the first cohort. This was reported in a later analysis. Points from the study as a whole: Three chains linked to CMV were shown in vitro to be specific for CMV antigens.

The method was immunoSEQ multiplex PCR; TCRdb's version includes in-frame clones alone and lacks a portion of them. The sample consists of fewer than 200,000 clones, roughly 91% of them appearing once. The chain employs TRBV28 and TRBJ2-7, with 9 bases that match TRBD1. Sequencing was performed on PBMCs. The clonotype was recovered from a man aged 18 to 35 in good health and CMV-seropositive. The CDR3 sequence is CASSLTPTGGEQYF. As DNA, the CDR3 is TGTGCCAGCAGTTTAACACCGACAGGGGGCGAGCAGTACTTC.